These T cell receptor beta chains were read from a single sample in a study of cytomegalovirus exposure and HLA in healthy donors. The table came from immunoSEQ multiplex PCR; TCRdb's copy has only in-frame clones and leaves some out. The table lists tens of thousands of clones, 90% of them singletons. Sequenced sample: PBMCs. Source of these receptors: a woman between 18 and 29 years old in good health and CMV-seronegative. CDR3s include the opening cysteine and the closing phenylalanine or tryptophan. Fields, in order: J gene, V gene, CDR3 protein.

TRBJ2-3 TRBV19 CASSIGWAGRGGDTQYF
TRBJ2-3 TRBV5-5 CASSYLARVVDTQYF
TRBJ2-5 TRBV10-3 CAISEISGTLQETQYF
TRBJ2-2 TRBV18 CASSPLFTENTGELFF
TRBJ2-3 TRBV9 CASSDPGGKTDTQYF
TRBJ2-7 TRBV21-1 CASSIGQGWHEQYF
TRBJ2-3 TRBV6-4 CASSDGVSGTNTQYF
TRBJ2-6 TRBV4-3 CASRQAGTGGRGANVLTF
TRBJ2-5 TRBV7-8 CASSLGTSGAWRETQYF
TRBJ1-2 TRBV4-3 CASSQVYSPIIHYGYTF
TRBJ2-5 TRBV18 CASSRGVKETQYF
TRBJ2-3 TRBV5-1 CASSLSGHTRTDTQYF
TRBJ2-1 TRBV6-1 CASRPGLAGNEQFF
TRBJ2-1 TRBV10-1 CASSEGASGRYNEQFF
TRBJ2-1 TRBV7-9 CSSSLGLGVQNEQFF
TRBJ1-4 TRBV4-1 CASSQDHPEAGEKLFF
TRBJ2-7 TRBV28 CATSPGGARFYEQYF
TRBJ2-7 TRBV5-1 CASSSGTGSYEQYF
TRBJ2-3 TRBV27 CASSFIGGATSGDTQYF
TRBJ1-2 TRBV28 CASSFLYGYTF
TRBJ2-7 TRBV5-4 CASSFGGLGEQYF
TRBJ1-3 TRBV18 CATQEGSGNTIYF
TRBJ1-6 TRBV9 CASSVEGGRANSPLHF
TRBJ2-7 TRBV30 CAWTAGGATAGEQYF
TRBJ2-1 TRBV27 CASSALGQGANEQFF
TRBJ2-7 TRBV18 CASSPSSGSPHEQYF
TRBJ1-1 TRBV14 CASSQDGWYLNTEAFF
TRBJ1-1 TRBV27 CASSLRGMNTEAFF
TRBJ1-3 TRBV7-2 CASSPHSRGNSGNTIYF
TRBJ1-2 TRBV4-3 CASSQDGTVSGYTF
TRBJ2-3 TRBV5-4 CASSQGGTDTQYF
TRBJ2-7 TRBV4-3 CASSQDLSGNPYEQYF
TRBJ2-1 TRBV9 CASSTREDLYNEQFF
TRBJ2-1 TRBV10-1 CASAVSLAGGRDEQFF
TRBJ1-5 TRBV10-3 CAISDGWSGPQHF
TRBJ2-5 TRBV10-3 CAISPGQALETQYF
TRBJ1-4 TRBV28 CASSGNGDSTGEKLFF
TRBJ1-2 TRBV5-8 CASSWTGAGYTF
TRBJ2-7 TRBV28 CASSSPAGAPYEQYF
TRBJ1-3 TRBV14 CASRAGGPGNTIYF
TRBJ2-1 TRBV29-1 CSVEFGQGLYNEQFF
TRBJ2-1 TRBV28 CASSFRDRANNEQFF
TRBJ1-1 TRBV13 CASSSSGGPTTEAFF
TRBJ2-5 TRBV5-4 CASSFGFGGRETQYF
TRBJ1-2 TRBV28 CASSLSRGYTF
TRBJ2-3 TRBV19 CASRELAGGTDTQYF
TRBJ1-5 TRBV19 CASRWRLGGQPQHF
TRBJ2-5 TRBV15 CATSGLSGRAMGETQYF
TRBJ2-6 TRBV5-1 CASSLQFSSGANVLTF
TRBJ2-7 TRBV28 CASSWGNGEIPYEQYF